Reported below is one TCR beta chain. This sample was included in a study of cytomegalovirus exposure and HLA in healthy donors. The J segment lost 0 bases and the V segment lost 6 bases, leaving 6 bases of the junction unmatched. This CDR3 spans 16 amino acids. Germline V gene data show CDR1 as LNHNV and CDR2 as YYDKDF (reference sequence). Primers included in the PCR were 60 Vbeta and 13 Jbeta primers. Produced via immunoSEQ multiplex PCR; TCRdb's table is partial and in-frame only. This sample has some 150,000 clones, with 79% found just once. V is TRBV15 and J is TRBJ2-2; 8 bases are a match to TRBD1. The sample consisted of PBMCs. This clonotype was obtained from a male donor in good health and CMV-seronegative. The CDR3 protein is CATRLAGGTNTGELFF. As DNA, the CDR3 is TGTGCCACCAGATTAGCAGGGGGCACGAACACCGGGGAGCTGTTTTTT.